These 5 T cell receptor beta chains were all obtained from the same sample, sequenced in a study of blood T cell repertoires in COVID-19. The repertoire was sequenced with immunoSEQ multiplex PCR; TCRdb's copy has only in-frame clones and lacks some. The data hold around 450,000 clones, with 90% observed a single time. Input material: PBMCs or T cells enriched from blood (not recorded which). These receptors originate from a man aged 18 to 30 who had recovered from COVID-19.

V is TRBV5-4 and J is TRBJ1-5; D unresolved. The CDR3 has 15 amino acids. Deletions cut 4 bases from V and 4 bases from J, with 15 bases between. Germline V gene sequence: CDR1 SGHNT, CDR2 YYREEE (reference sequence). CDR3 in amino acids: CASSPNPTANQPQHF. CDR3 bases: TGTGCCAGCAGCCCAAATCCAACAGCAAATCAGCCCCAGCATTTT.

The rearrangement uses TRBV28 and TRBJ1-1, with a tentative D call TRBD1 (5 bases). The CDR3 has 16 amino acids. V lost 2 bases, J lost 4 bases, and 17 bases lay in between. Germline assignment: CDR1 MDHEN and CDR2 SYDVKM. The CDR3 sequence is CASSLPPGRGGTEAFF. The CDR3 DNA reads TGTGCCAGCAGTTTACCCCCAGGGAGGGGAGGCACTGAAGCTTTCTTT.

This clone appeared a single time. V gene TRBV9 combines with J gene TRBJ1-2; tentative D call: TRBD1 (5 bases). There are 14 residues in the CDR3. V was trimmed by 1 base and J by 7 bases, leaving 14 bases between them. Germline V gene data show CDR1 as SGDLS and CDR2 as YYNGEE. The CDR3 DNA reads TGTGCCAGCAGCGTATCTTCCCCCGGGGGTGGCTACACCTTC. This sequence encodes CASSVSSPGGGYTF.

The CDR3: CASSLQGVTGELFF. Here the CDR3 DNA reads TGTGCCAGCAGCTTACAGGGGGTAACCGGGGAGCTGTTTTTT. The gene calls are TRBV5-4 and TRBJ2-2; TRBD1 matches at 8 bases. After removal of 2 bases from V and 5 bases from J, the junction contained 2 bases not matched to a gene. CDR1 and CDR2 (germline): SGHNT, YYREEE (reference sequence). The CDR3 is 14 amino acids.

Written as DNA, the CDR3 is TGTGCCAGCAGTCCGGGACAGGGGAAGGAAAAACTGTTTTTT. This gives the protein CASSPGQGKEKLFF. This chain uses TRBV28 with TRBJ1-4; 10 nucleotides match TRBD1. J gave up 8 bases and V 5 bases, and 5 bases lay outside the gene matches. This CDR3 spans 14 amino acids. In germline, CDR1 is MDHEN, CDR2 SYDVKM.